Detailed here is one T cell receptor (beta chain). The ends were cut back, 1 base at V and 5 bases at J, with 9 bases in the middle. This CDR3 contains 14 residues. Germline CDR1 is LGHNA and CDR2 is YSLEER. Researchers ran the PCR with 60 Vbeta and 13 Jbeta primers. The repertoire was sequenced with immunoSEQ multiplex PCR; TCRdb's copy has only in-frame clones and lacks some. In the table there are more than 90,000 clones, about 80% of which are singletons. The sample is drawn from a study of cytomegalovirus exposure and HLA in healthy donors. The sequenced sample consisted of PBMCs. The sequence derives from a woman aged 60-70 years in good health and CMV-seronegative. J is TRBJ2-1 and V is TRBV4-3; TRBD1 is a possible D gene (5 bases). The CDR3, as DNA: TGCGCCAGCAGCCAAGGTGACAGCAACAATGAGCAGTTCTTC. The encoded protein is CASSQGDSNNEQFF.